These T cell receptor beta chains were read from a single sample in a study of OX40 agonist ivuxolimab in advanced cancers. Only in-frame clones appear in the TCRdb table, and some are missing; sequencing was by immunoSEQ multiplex PCR. The sample has tens of thousands of clones, about 85% seen once. The sample consisted of CD4+ or CD8+ T cells sorted from blood, taken in a trial of the OX40 agonist ivuxolimab. These receptors were obtained from an adult with an advanced solid tumor such as melanoma, head and neck, liver or kidney cancer. The CDR3 runs from the conserved cysteine through the conserved F or W.

V: TRBV2
CDR3: CASSAQGSTEAFF

V: TRBV7-8
CDR3: CAVSRQSSYEQYF

V: TRBV5-1
CDR3: CASTPLGRTRNEKLFF

V: TRBV5-1
CDR3: CASSLAGGAMNTEAFF

V: TRBV14
CDR3: CASRPTGSGGETQYF

V: TRBV18
CDR3: CASSPPRGGLLETQYF

V: TRBV18
CDR3: CASSLLDSMNTEAFF

V: TRBV7-8
CDR3: CASSTRTGDGANVLTF

V: TRBV6-5
CDR3: CASKGREGVFGYTF

V: TRBV27
CDR3: CASSLLGSGANVLTF

V: TRBV15
CDR3: CATTSGLDQETQYF

V: TRBV7-8
CDR3: CASSLRASNSPLHF

V: TRBV11-2
CDR3: CASRNRGRGYEQYF

V: TRBV10-3
CDR3: CAISGTPSGNTIYF

V: TRBV2
CDR3: CASSSLYTPNQPQHF

V: TRBV7-8
CDR3: CASSPGGGQSGNTIYF

V: TRBV29-1
CDR3: CSVVAHAHGYTF

V: TRBV2
CDR3: CASSQELGNYGYTF

V: TRBV6-1
CDR3: CASSEGGQPQHF

V: TRBV12-5
CDR3: CASGLGPNTGELFF

V: TRBV5-1
CDR3: CASREGANTGELFF